The 11 T cell receptor beta chains presented below share a single source sample, sequenced in a study of cytomegalovirus exposure and HLA in healthy donors (dated by TCRdb to about 2017). Library prep was done by the immunoSEQ multiplex PCR assay. A mixture of 60 forward primers for TCR Vbeta segments and 13 reverse primers for TCR Jbeta segments was used in the multiplex PCR. This is the immuneACCESS table as TCRdb keeps it, with only in-frame sequences that have V and J called. A part of the clones is gone; compared with another copy, unresolved V genes explain less than half, and the rest is unexplained. This sample holds around 160,000 clones; 68% were observed only once. Of the sample, roughly 4% is held by the ten largest clones. Sequenced input: PBMCs. The receptors were gathered from a young woman in good health and CMV-seropositive.

The CDR3 reads CAWTLGGAYGYTF. CDR3 nucleotide sequence: TGTGCCTGGACTCTGGGGGGGGCGTATGGCTACACCTTC. The chain recombines TRBV30 with TRBJ1-2; a possible D gene is TRBD1 (6 bases). This CDR3 comprises 13 residues. The V gene's germline CDR1 is GTSNPN and CDR2 SVGIG (reference sequence). V shed 4 bases and J shed 5 bases, with 14 bases lying between them.

This chain links TRBV29-1 with TRBJ1-2; 12 bases agree with TRBD1. From germline, CDR1 is SQVTM and CDR2 ANQGSEA. V lost 6 bases, J lost 3 bases, and 2 bases stayed unmatched. CDR3 length equals 13 residues. CDR3 sequence (DNA): TGCAGCGTAGGGACAGGGGGCGACTATGGCTACACCTTC. Residues: CSVGTGGDYGYTF.

The chain carries TRBV5-4 and TRBJ2-7; 11 nucleotides line up with TRBD1. J gave up 4 bases and V 0 bases, and 3 bases lay outside the gene matches. This CDR3 spans 15 amino acids. Looked up from germline, CDR1 is SGHNT and CDR2 is YYREEE (reference sequence). DNA of the CDR3: TGTGCCAGCAGCTTGGTTGGGACAGGGGGTTACGAGCAGTACTTC. Translating gives CASSLVGTGGYEQYF. The variable domain in full, completed from reference TRBV5-4 and TRBJ2-7, reads ETGVTQSPTHLIKTRGQQVTLRCSSQSGHNTVSWYQQALGQGPQFIFQYYREEENGRGNFPPRFSGLQFPNYSSELNVNALELDDSALYLCASSLVGTGGYEQYFGPGTRLTVT.

The chain links TRBV30 to TRBJ1-2; 7 bases fit TRBD1. The CDR3 loop spans 11 amino acids. Germline V gives CDR1 GTSNPN, CDR2 SVGIG (reference sequence). V shed 4 bases and J 4 bases; nucleotides not matched to a gene: 0. This CDR3 reads CAWTGGYGYTF. DNA of the CDR3: TGTGCCTGGACAGGGGGCTATGGCTACACCTTC.

In its sample, this clone was seen a few times. The gene calls are TRBV28 and TRBJ1-1, with 7 bases that match TRBD1. Germline V gene data show CDR1 as MDHEN and CDR2 as SYDVKM. V lost 6 bases, J lost 4 bases, and 14 bases stayed unmatched. This CDR3 is 16 amino acids long. This CDR3 is CASSYSTRGDGTEAFF. CDR3 coding DNA: TGTGCCAGCAGCTATAGCACCAGGGGGGATGGCACTGAAGCTTTCTTT.

The V gene is TRBV7-2, the J gene TRBJ1-1; a possible D gene is TRBD1 (5 bases). There are 15 residues in the CDR3. The germline V gene encodes CDR1 SGHTA and CDR2 FQGNSA. The V and J ends lost 5 bases and 2 bases respectively, with 15 bases between them. CDR3 DNA sequence: TGTGCCAGCAGCATCGGGGGGATTAGTAACACTGAAGCTTTCTTT. Its protein is CASSIGGISNTEAFF.

The V gene is TRBV9, the J gene TRBJ1-1; maybe TRBD1 (5 bases). The CDR3 runs 15 residues. V shed 0 bases and J shed 4 bases, with 13 bases lying between them. Germline CDR1 SGDLS, CDR2 YYNGEE. The CDR3 is CASSVGPGHTTEAFF. The CDR3 nucleotides read TGTGCCAGCAGCGTAGGTCCAGGGCACACCACTGAAGCTTTCTTT. The full variable domain, with the rest looked up from reference TRBV9 and TRBJ1-1, is DSGVTQTPKHLITATGQRVTLRCSPRSGDLSVYWYQQSLDQGLQFLIQYYNGEERAKGNILERFSAQQFPDLHSELNLSSLELGDSALYFCASSVGPGHTTEAFFGQGTRLTVV.

The chain combines TRBV11-2 with TRBJ1-1; D gene ambiguous. In germline, CDR1 is SGHAT, CDR2 FQNNGV. V dropped 3 bases and J dropped 3 bases, with 2 bases sitting between them. This CDR3 has 11 residues. CDR3 residues: CASSFDTEAFF. In DNA, the CDR3 is TGTGCCAGCAGCTTCGACACTGAAGCTTTCTTT.

The J gene is TRBJ2-3, the V gene TRBV9; 8 nucleotides line up with TRBD2. Germline V gives CDR1 SGDLS, CDR2 YYNGEE. The CDR3 is 15 residues long. Germline trimming cut 3 bases from V and 6 bases from J; bases unmatched to any gene: 9. The chain's CDR3 is CASSAPGTSMDTQYF. CDR3 DNA: TGTGCCAGCAGCGCCCCCGGGACTAGTATGGATACGCAGTATTTT.

The chain recombines TRBV7-9 with TRBJ1-2; D perhaps matches TRBD1 (5 bases). This CDR3 has 13 amino acids. Trimming removed 5 bases from V and 8 bases from J, with 15 bases in between. Germline-derived CDR1 and CDR2 are SEHNR and FQNEAQ (reference sequence). CDR3 residues: CASSRQDSNGYTF. The CDR3 nucleotides are TGTGCCAGCAGCCGCCAAGACAGTAACGGCTACACCTTC.

V gene TRBV28 combines with J gene TRBJ1-5, with 8 bases aligning to TRBD1. CDR1 is MDHEN and CDR2 is SYDVKM in the germline V gene. The junction had 6 bases not matched to a gene; V was cut back by 2 bases and J by 6 bases. This CDR3 is 15 amino acids long. The CDR3 loop is CASSLDRGGRQPQHF. The CDR3 coding sequence is TGTGCCAGCAGTTTAGACAGGGGCGGGCGTCAGCCCCAGCATTTT.